The 26 T cell receptor beta chains below come from one sample, sequenced in a study of human T cells and chemical hapten exposure. Time point described: patch test 2, 6 weeks after DPC sensitization. Treatment here: therapeutic diphenylcyclopropenone sensitization with weekly scalp DPC. One entry per CDR3 protein results from TCRdb running MiXCR on the RACE reads. The data hold roughly 69,000 distinct CDR3 sequences, with 10% observed a single time. Sequenced here: whole blood, sampled in connection with sensitization to the hapten diphenylcyclopropenone (DPC). These receptors all stem from a woman aged 50 to 60 with alopecia areata. Some clones in this sample may be carry-over from other donors' samples.

The sample holds many counts of this clonotype. The chain links TRBV7-6 to TRBJ2-1; 10 bases match TRBD2. The germline V gene has CDR1 SGHVS and CDR2 FNYEAQ. This CDR3 comprises 14 residues. Losses at the gene ends were 2 bases for V and 8 bases for J; bases not matched to a gene: 3. The CDR3 coding sequence is TGTGCCAGCAGCTTACTAGCGGGAGCTGATGAGCAGTTCTTC. Encoded protein: CASSLLAGADEQFF.

The rearrangement links TRBV13 to TRBJ2-7, with D perhaps matching TRBD1 or TRBD2 (5 bases each). V gave up 5 bases and J gave up 4 bases, with 15 bases separating them. Germline assignment: CDR1 PRHDT and CDR2 FYEKMQ (reference sequence). This CDR3 is 14 amino acids long. The DNA for the CDR3 is TGTGCCAGCAGCATGGGACCAGTGGTATACGAGCAGTACTTC. Translated, it gives CASSMGPVVYEQYF.

The J gene is TRBJ1-1, the V gene TRBV20-1, with 9 bases that match TRBD1. The germline gives CDR1 DFQATT, CDR2 SNEGSKA (reference sequence). This CDR3 has 13 amino acids. V dropped 6 bases and J dropped 8; count of bases not matched to a gene: 10. DNA for the CDR3: TGCAGTGCCGAAAAGACCGGGACAGGGGAAGCTTTCTTT. It encodes CSAEKTGTGEAFF.

This clonotype was counted at least ten times. This rearrangement joins TRBV7-9 to TRBJ2-3, with TRBD2 identical over 9 bases. CDR1 and CDR2 (germline): SEHNR, FQNEAQ (reference sequence). This CDR3 region has 16 residues. V trimming: 1 base; J trimming: 3 bases; junction bases outside the gene matches: 5. The CDR3 here is CASSLGSGRLTDTQYF. The CDR3 DNA is TGTGCCAGCAGCTTAGGAAGCGGGAGGTTAACAGATACGCAGTATTTT.

At least ten counts were recorded for this clonotype. CDR3 in amino acids: CSVAADGRDIQYF. Written as DNA, the CDR3 is TGCAGCGTTGCCGCGGACGGGCGGGACATTCAGTACTTC. The V call is TRBV29-1, the J call TRBJ2-4; D perhaps matches TRBD2 (5 bases). The length of the CDR3 is 13 residues. The germline V gene has CDR1 SQVTM and CDR2 ANQGSEA. The germline V and J ends were trimmed by 4 bases and 8 bases, with 15 bases remaining between them.

In its sample, this clonotype was seen a few times. CDR3 DNA sequence: TGCAGTGCTATATCCAGGGCCCAAGAGACCCAGTACTTC. This gives the protein CSAISRAQETQYF. The chain combines TRBV20-1 with TRBJ2-5, with D tentatively TRBD1 (5 bases). Between the trimmed V and J ends, which lost 4 bases and 1 base, there was a span of 10 bases. From germline, CDR1 is DFQATT and CDR2 SNEGSKA (reference sequence). There are 13 residues in the CDR3.

This clonotype was seen only a few times. The V and J genes are TRBV7-9 and TRBJ1-4; no clear D gene. Germline CDR1 reads SEHNR; CDR2 reads FQNEAQ (reference sequence). V was cut by 1 base and J by 3 bases, with 6 bases left in between. The CDR3 is 14 residues long. The CDR3 spells CASSLVGANEKLFF. Here the CDR3 DNA reads TGTGCCAGCAGCTTAGTTGGGGCTAATGAAAAACTGTTTTTT.

This clonotype was seen ten or more times. The rearrangement joins TRBV27 to TRBJ2-5; 8 bases fit TRBD1. The CDR3 is made up of 16 amino acids. Trimming removed 6 bases from V and 1 base from J; junction bases left unmatched: 10. The germline CDR1 and CDR2 sequences are MNHEY and SMNVEV (reference sequence). DNA of the CDR3: TGTGCCAGCAGCTTAGGCGGGACAGGCCCCCAAGAGACCCAGTACTTC. Protein: CASSLGGTGPQETQYF.

In this sample, this clonotype turned up many times. The genes are TRBV12-3 or TRBV12-4 and TRBJ1-5, with D unresolved. Between the trimmed V and J ends, which lost 3 bases and 4 bases, there was a span of 4 bases. CDR3 length equals 12 residues. The CDR3 reads CASSFSNQPQHF. CDR3 DNA sequence: TGTGCCAGCAGTTTTAGTAATCAGCCCCAGCATTTT.

This clonotype has at least ten counts. V usage is TRBV7-8 and J usage is TRBJ1-1; D is ambiguous. The germline V gene encodes CDR1 SGHVS and CDR2 FQNEAQ. The CDR3 length is 13 residues. Trimming stripped 3 bases from V and 4 bases from J, with 9 bases between. In nucleotides, the CDR3 is TGTGCCAGCAGCTTCAGGCGGGCCACTGAAGCTTTCTTT. Its protein product is CASSFRRATEAFF.

The chain joins TRBV11-2 to TRBJ1-6; no clear D. The CDR3 is 14 residues long. Between the trimmed V and J ends, which lost 3 bases and 5 bases, there was a span of 8 bases. Germline CDR1 and CDR2: SGHAT and FQNNGV. The CDR3 is CASSFQQHNSPLHF. The DNA for the CDR3 is TGTGCCAGCAGCTTTCAGCAACATAATTCACCCCTCCACTTT.

For this clonotype: A junction end diverges from the germline sequence, so it may reflect a read error. The rearrangement uses TRBV29-1 and TRBJ2-2, with D perhaps assigned TRBD1 or TRBD2 (5 bases each). CDR3 length equals 12 residues. Germline V gene data show CDR1 as SQVTM and CDR2 as ANQGSEA. For the CDR3, the DNA is TGCGGCGTGGGGGAGTACCCCGGGGAGCTGTTTTTT. Amino acids: CGVGEYPGELFF.

Many counts were recorded for this clonotype. This chain uses TRBV5-1 with TRBJ2-2; no reliable D call. The germline V gene has CDR1 SGHRS and CDR2 YFSETQ. The CDR3 runs 14 residues. V shed 4 bases and J shed 0 bases, with 7 bases lying between them. The CDR3 loop reads CASSPISNTGELFF. CDR3 DNA: TGCGCCAGCAGCCCGATTTCGAACACCGGGGAGCTGTTTTTT.

In its sample, this clonotype was seen a few times. The V call is TRBV4-2, the J call TRBJ2-4; weak D call: TRBD1 (6 bases). The CDR3 has 16 residues. CDR1 is LGHNA, CDR2 YNFKEQ, per germline. V lost 2 bases and J lost 8, with 19 bases in between. The CDR3 is CASSQTRTAGGDIQYF. The CDR3 DNA reads as TGTGCCAGCAGCCAAACAAGGACAGCCGGTGGGGACATTCAGTACTTC.

Ten or more counts support this clonotype. J is TRBJ2-3 and V is TRBV7-8; 12 positions match TRBD2. The CDR3 extends over 16 amino acids. Germline V gene sequence: CDR1 SGHVS, CDR2 FQNEAQ. The V gene end was trimmed by 5 bases and the J gene end by 0 bases; junction bases not matched to a gene: 3. CDR3 DNA sequence: TGTGCCAGCAGCCACGGGACTAGCGGGAGCACAGATACGCAGTATTTT. Residues: CASSHGTSGSTDTQYF.

The table lists this clonotype with many counts. The chain recombines TRBV7-9 with TRBJ2-7; D is tentatively TRBD1 or TRBD2 (5 bases each). In germline, CDR1 is SEHNR, CDR2 FQNEAQ (reference sequence). CDR3 size: 13 residues. Trimming stripped 3 bases from V and 7 bases from J, with 13 bases between. The CDR3 sequence: CASSFGLRGEQYF. CDR3 bases: TGTGCCAGCAGCTTTGGCCTGAGGGGTGAGCAGTACTTC. Looking up the rest from reference TRBV7-9 and TRBJ2-7 gives the full variable domain: DTGVSQNPRHKITKRGQNVTFRCDPISEHNRLYWYRQTLGQGPEFLTYFQNEAQLEKSRLLSDRFSAERPKGSFSTLEIQRTEQGDSAMYLCASSFGLRGEQYFGPGTRLTVT.

V and J are TRBV10-3 and TRBJ1-6, with 8 bases that match TRBD1. Germline V lookup: CDR1 ENHRY, CDR2 SYGVKD. The CDR3 extends over 16 amino acids. After removal of 2 bases from V and 4 bases from J, the junction contained 4 bases not matched to a gene. The CDR3 nucleotides are TGTGCCATCAGTGAGCGTACAGGGGGTTATAATTCACCCCTCCACTTT. It is translated as CAISERTGGYNSPLHF.

This chain joins TRBV9 and TRBJ2-1; perhaps TRBD2 as D (6 bases). Between the trimmed V and J ends, which lost 0 bases and 0 bases, there was a span of 7 bases. Germline CDR1 is SGDLS and CDR2 is YYNGEE. This CDR3 has 15 residues. CDR3 loop: CASSVVGSSYNEQFF. The CDR3 nucleotides are TGTGCCAGCAGCGTAGTCGGGAGCTCCTACAATGAGCAGTTCTTC.

J is TRBJ1-2 and V is TRBV6-5; no clear D gene. The V end was cut by 4 bases, the J end by 4 bases, with 13 bases between. This CDR3 is 14 amino acids long. Germline assignment: CDR1 MNHEY and CDR2 SVGAGI. The CDR3 nucleotides are TGTGCCAGCAGTTCAGGAGCGGACCCCTATGGCTACACCTTC. It yields the protein CASSSGADPYGYTF.

The genes are TRBV7-6 and TRBJ2-5; D might be TRBD1 (6 bases). The V end was cut by 5 bases, the J end by 5 bases, with 21 bases between. The CDR3 runs to 16 residues. The germline V gene encodes CDR1 SGHVS and CDR2 FNYEAQ. CDR3 nucleotide sequence: TGTGCCAGCAGCCACCCGTTCAGGGGAAGGGGTGAGACCCAGTACTTC. Its translation: CASSHPFRGRGETQYF.

This clonotype was seen at least ten times. The chain couples TRBV5-4 to TRBJ1-1, with TRBD1 as a possible D gene (5 bases). The ends were cut back, 4 bases at V and 2 bases at J, with 21 bases in the middle. From germline, CDR1 is SGHNT and CDR2 YYREEE (reference sequence). This CDR3 has 17 residues. This CDR3 reads CASSTPSGGRGNTEAFF. The CDR3 DNA reads TGTGCCAGCAGCACGCCTTCGGGGGGTAGGGGCAACACTGAAGCTTTCTTT. Based on the CDR3 plus reference TRBV5-4 and TRBJ1-1, the full variable domain is ETGVTQSPTHLIKTRGQQVTLRCSSQSGHNTVSWYQQALGQGPQFIFQYYREEENGRGNFPPRFSGLQFPNYSSELNVNALELDDSALYLCASSTPSGGRGNTEAFFGQGTRLTVV.

The CDR3 DNA reads TGCGCCAGCAGCCAATCCCCCGGGGCAACTGCCTACAATGAGCAGTTCTTC. Protein sequence: CASSQSPGATAYNEQFF. V and J are TRBV4-1 and TRBJ2-1; D tentatively reads TRBD1 or TRBD2 (5 bases each). Germline lookup yields CDR1 MGHRA and CDR2 YSYEKL. This CDR3 spans 17 amino acids. Trimming took off 2 bases at V and 2 bases at J, with 16 bases between the two ends.

This clonotype was detected only a few times. The chain uses TRBV29-1 and TRBJ1-2, with TRBD1 as a possible D gene (5 bases). With 8 bases removed from V and 4 bases from J, the gap between germline ends came to 11 bases. This CDR3 spans 11 amino acids. Germline V gene lookup returns CDR1 SQVTM and CDR2 ANQGSEA. CDR3 loop: CSSGQGYGYTF. For the CDR3, the DNA is TGCAGCTCGGGGCAGGGCTATGGCTACACCTTC. The full variable domain, rest sourced from reference TRBV29-1 and TRBJ1-2, is SAVISQKPSRDICQRGTSLTIQCQVDSQVTMMFWYRQQPGQSLTLIATANQGSEATYESGFVIDKFPISRPNLTFSTLTVSNMSPEDSSIYLCSSGQGYGYTFGSGTRLTVV.

This clonotype was picked up many times. The gene calls are TRBV5-1 and TRBJ2-5; 8 positions agree with TRBD2. V lost 5 bases and J lost 5; bases outside the gene matches: 2. The CDR3 totals 12 residues. Germline CDR1 reads SGHRS; CDR2 reads YFSETQ. The CDR3 coding sequence is TGCGCCAGCAGACGGGAGGGCGAGACCCAGTACTTC. This encodes CASRREGETQYF. The complete variable domain, with remaining parts taken from reference TRBV5-1 and TRBJ2-5, reads KAGVTQTPRYLIKTRGQQVTLSCSPISGHRSVSWYQQTPGQGLQFLFEYFSETQRNKGNFPGRFSGRQFSNSRSEMNVSTLELGDSALYLCASRREGETQYFGPGTRLLVL.

This clonotype was recorded many times. The rearrangement joins TRBV2 to TRBJ2-3, with unresolved D. Germline CDR1 and CDR2: SNHLY and FYNNEI. The V end was cut by 0 bases, the J end by 0 bases, with 10 bases between. The CDR3 runs 16 residues. In nucleotides, the CDR3 is TGTGCCAGCAGTGAAGCGTCCTTTAGTAGCACAGATACGCAGTATTTT. This translates into CASSEASFSSTDTQYF.

The chain is built from TRBV4-2 and TRBJ1-5; 7 bases agree with TRBD1. The CDR3 consists of 15 residues. Trimming took 0 bases from V and 5 from J; bases not matched to a gene: 4. The germline gives CDR1 LGHNA, CDR2 YNFKEQ. Written as DNA, the CDR3 is TGTGCCAGCAGCCAAGATTGGGACAGCGATCAGCCCCAGCATTTT. As protein: CASSQDWDSDQPQHF.